A single T cell receptor beta chain is shown here with its context. These data come from a study of CXCR3-negative and CXCR3-positive naive CD8 T cells. UMI labels and 5' RACE were used to prepare the TRB cDNA libraries. TCRdb reprocessed the 5' RACE reads and reports one entry per CDR3 protein, with no DNA. Its table lists 130,000 or so distinct CDR3 sequences. The CDR3 spans 17 residues. Germline-derived CDR1 and CDR2 are MGHDK and SYGVNS. This sequence was found in a human donor in good health. Some clones in this sample may be carry-over from other donors' samples. Sequenced sample: naive CXCR3- CD8+ T cells from blood. The subset is: CD45RO-CCR7+CD27+CD95- naive CD8+ T cells lacking CXCR3 (TNR3-). The chain is built from TRBV25-1 and TRBJ2-2; TCRdb lists TRBD1, though no DNA is available to test this call. CDR3: CASSESNDRSYTGELFF.